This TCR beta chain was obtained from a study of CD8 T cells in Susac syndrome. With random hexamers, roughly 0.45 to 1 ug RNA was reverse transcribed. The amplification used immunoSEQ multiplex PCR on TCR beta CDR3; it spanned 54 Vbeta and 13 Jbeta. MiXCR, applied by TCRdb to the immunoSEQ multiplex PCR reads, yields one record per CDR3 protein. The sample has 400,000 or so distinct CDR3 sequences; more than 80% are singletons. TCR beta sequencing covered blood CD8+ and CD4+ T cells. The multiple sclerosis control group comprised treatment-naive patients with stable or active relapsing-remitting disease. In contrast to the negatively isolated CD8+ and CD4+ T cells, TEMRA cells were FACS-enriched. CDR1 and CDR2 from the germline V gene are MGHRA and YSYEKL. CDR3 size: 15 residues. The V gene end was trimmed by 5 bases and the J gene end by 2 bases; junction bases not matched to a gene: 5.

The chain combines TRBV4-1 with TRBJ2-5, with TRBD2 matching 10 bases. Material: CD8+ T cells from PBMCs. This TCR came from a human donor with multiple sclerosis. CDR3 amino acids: CASSASGSFQETQYF. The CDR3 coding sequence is TGCGCCAGCAGCGCTAGCGGGAGCTTTCAAGAGACCCAGTACTTC.